Below, 11 T cell receptor beta chains from the same sample are listed, as sequenced in a study of blood T cell repertoires in COVID-19. Libraries were prepared by immunoSEQ multiplex PCR; TCRdb keeps only in-frame clonotypes and omits some of them. The table shows tens of thousands of clones, with more than 65% occurring only once. Sequenced input: peripheral blood. These receptors were obtained from a man aged 65 to 85 with COVID-19, enrolled during active disease.

The genes are TRBV5-1 and TRBJ1-1, with 10 bases fitting TRBD1. V lost 2 bases and J lost 6; bases outside the gene matches: 1. CDR1 is SGHRS and CDR2 is YFSETQ in the germline V gene. There are 13 residues in the CDR3. The CDR3 nucleotides are TGCGCCAGCAGCTTCGGGACAGGGGCTGAAGCTTTCTTT. Translated: CASSFGTGAEAFF.

This clone has just a few counts. V is TRBV4-1 and J is TRBJ1-3; the D is unclear. The length of the CDR3 is 19 residues. V was trimmed by 0 bases and J by 0 bases, leaving 18 bases between them. In germline, CDR1 is MGHRA, CDR2 YSYEKL. The CDR3 region is CASSQDRGGPAFSGNTIYF. Here the CDR3 DNA reads TGCGCCAGCAGCCAAGATCGAGGAGGGCCCGCTTTCTCTGGAAACACCATATATTTT.

The V and J genes are TRBV5-1 and TRBJ2-2; no clear D gene. The CDR3 is 16 amino acids. V shed 4 bases and J shed 0 bases, with 13 bases lying between them. CDR1 and CDR2 (germline): SGHRS, YFSETQ. CDR3 in amino acids: CASSPAGAPNTGELFF. The CDR3 DNA sequence: TGCGCCAGCAGCCCCGCCGGAGCGCCGAACACCGGGGAGCTGTTTTTT. The whole variable domain, remainder taken from reference TRBV5-1 and TRBJ2-2, is KAGVTQTPRYLIKTRGQQVTLSCSPISGHRSVSWYQQTPGQGLQFLFEYFSETQRNKGNFPGRFSGRQFSNSRSEMNVSTLELGDSALYLCASSPAGAPNTGELFFGEGSRLTVL.

The V and J genes are TRBV2 and TRBJ2-5; 8 nucleotides match TRBD1. The CDR3 loop spans 14 amino acids. Trimming took 10 bases from V and 5 from J; bases not matched to a gene: 12. The germline CDR1 and CDR2 sequences are SNHLY and FYNNEI. CDR3 coding DNA: TGTGCCACCAAGGCTCAGGGGGCGGGTGAGACCCAGTACTTC. Translating it yields CATKAQGAGETQYF.

The chain links TRBV6-1 to TRBJ1-1, with 10 positions matching TRBD1. The CDR3 loop spans 14 amino acids. From germline, CDR1 is MNHNS and CDR2 SASEGT. Unmatched junction bases numbered 5, after V lost 4 bases and J lost 6 bases. CDR3 sequence (DNA): TGTGCCAGCAGTGGGAGGACAGGGGGGCCTGAAGCTTTCTTT. It specifies CASSGRTGGPEAFF.

This rearrangement joins TRBV7-2 to TRBJ2-7; 8 nucleotides align to TRBD2. Per the germline V gene, CDR1 is SGHTA and CDR2 is FQGNSA. V lost 5 bases and J lost 2; bases outside the gene matches: 14. The CDR3 runs 17 residues. CDR3 DNA sequence: TGTGCCAGCAGCCAACCTGGGGGGTCCGGGAGGGCCTACGAGCAGTACTTC. Protein: CASSQPGGSGRAYEQYF.

The V call is TRBV4-2, the J call TRBJ2-7; the D gene is possibly TRBD1 (5 bases). The CDR3 is made up of 16 amino acids. The ends were cut back, 0 bases at V and 4 bases at J, with 16 bases in the middle. Germline CDR1 reads LGHNA; CDR2 reads YNFKEQ. The CDR3 reads CASSQEFTGIPYEQYF. Written as DNA, the CDR3 is TGTGCCAGCAGCCAAGAGTTTACAGGAATTCCGTACGAGCAGTACTTC.

V and J are TRBV7-2 and TRBJ2-1; the D is unclear. From germline, CDR1 is SGHTA and CDR2 FQGNSA. CDR3 size: 15 residues. V was clipped by 1 base and J by 9 bases, with 16 bases between them. In DNA form, the CDR3 reads TGTGCCAGCAGCTTAGATAGGCAGGTCTTCGGTGAGCAGTTCTTC. Translated, it gives CASSLDRQVFGEQFF.

In its sample, this clone was seen a few times. The chain recombines TRBV27 with TRBJ2-1; 13 nucleotides align to TRBD2. Germline values: CDR1 MNHEY, CDR2 SMNVEV (reference sequence). V gave up 6 bases and J gave up 5 bases; unmatched junction bases: 7. This CDR3 spans 16 amino acids. The CDR3 reads CASRYLGLAGNNEQFF. The CDR3 nucleotides read TGTGCCAGCAGATACCTGGGACTAGCGGGAAACAATGAGCAGTTCTTC.

The chain joins TRBV30 to TRBJ1-2, with 7 bases that match TRBD1. The CDR3 is 12 residues long. The trim removed 5 bases at V and 6 bases at J, leaving 6 bases unmatched. CDR1 is GTSNPN, CDR2 SVGIG, per germline (reference sequence). The CDR3 sequence: CAWDRVWNGYTF. In nucleotides, the CDR3 is TGTGCCTGGGACAGGGTATGGAATGGCTACACCTTC.

This chain joins TRBV10-3 and TRBJ1-2; D not certain. Germline CDR1 ENHRY, CDR2 SYGVKD. The V end lost 0 bases, the J end lost 2 bases, and 7 bases lay between the germline ends. This CDR3 contains 14 residues. DNA of the CDR3: TGTGCCATCAGTGAGTCGGTACTGAACTATGGCTACACCTTC. It encodes CAISESVLNYGYTF.